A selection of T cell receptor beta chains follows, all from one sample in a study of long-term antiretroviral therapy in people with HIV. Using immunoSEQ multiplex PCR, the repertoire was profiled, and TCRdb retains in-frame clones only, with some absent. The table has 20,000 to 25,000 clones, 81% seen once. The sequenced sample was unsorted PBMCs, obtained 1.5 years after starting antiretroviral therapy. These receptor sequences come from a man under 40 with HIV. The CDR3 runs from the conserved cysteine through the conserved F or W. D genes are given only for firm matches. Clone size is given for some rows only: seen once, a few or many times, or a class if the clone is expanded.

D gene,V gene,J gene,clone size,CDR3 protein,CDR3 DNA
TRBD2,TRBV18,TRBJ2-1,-,CASSPGLAGGNNEQFF,TGTGCCAGCTCCCCTGGACTAGCGGGGGGCAACAATGAGCAGTTCTTC
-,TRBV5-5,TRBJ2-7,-,CASSPDSGPNYEQYF,TGTGCCAGCAGCCCGGATTCGGGCCCCAACTACGAGCAGTACTTC
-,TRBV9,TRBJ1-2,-,CASSVPSTLDGNYGYTF,TGTGCCAGCAGCGTTCCATCTACCCTGGACGGAAACTATGGCTACACCTTC
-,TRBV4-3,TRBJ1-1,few,CASSQRGRNTEAFF,TGCGCCAGCAGCCAGCGGGGGCGGAACACTGAAGCTTTCTTT
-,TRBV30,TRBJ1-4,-,CAWSKAGNEKLFF,TGTGCCTGGAGTAAGGCAGGGAATGAAAAACTGTTTTTT
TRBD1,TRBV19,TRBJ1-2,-,CASSIRQGAGGYTF,TGTGCCAGTAGTATCCGACAGGGAGCCGGAGGGTACACCTTC
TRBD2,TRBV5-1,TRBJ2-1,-,CASSLGGGSPYNEQFF,TGCGCCAGCAGCTTGGGCGGCGGGAGCCCCTACAATGAGCAGTTCTTC
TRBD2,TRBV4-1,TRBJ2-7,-,CASSPPLASGYYEQYF,TGCGCCAGCAGCCCCCCCTTAGCTAGCGGCTACTACGAGCAGTACTTC
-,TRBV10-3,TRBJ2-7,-,CAISGSWGEHNEQYF,TGTGCCATCAGTGGCTCATGGGGGGAGCACAACGAGCAGTACTTC
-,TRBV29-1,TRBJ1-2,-,CSVERAGSTYGYTF,TGCAGCGTTGAAAGGGCAGGGTCGACCTATGGCTACACCTTC
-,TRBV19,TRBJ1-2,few,CASSIGRSANYGYTF,TGTGCCAGTAGTATCGGTAGATCAGCTAACTATGGCTACACCTTC
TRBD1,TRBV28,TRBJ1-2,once,CASSLGQGMGYTF,TGTGCCAGCAGTTTGGGACAGGGAATGGGCTACACCTTC
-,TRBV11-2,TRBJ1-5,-,CASSEGLRSNQPQHF,TGTGCCAGCAGCGAGGGACTACGAAGCAATCAGCCCCAGCATTTT
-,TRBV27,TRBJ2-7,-,CASSFVAASLGEQYF,TGTGCCAGCAGTTTTGTGGCAGCCTCGTTGGGCGAGCAGTACTTC
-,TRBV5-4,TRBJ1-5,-,CASSFNDQPQHF,TGTGCCAGCAGCTTTAATGATCAGCCCCAGCATTTT
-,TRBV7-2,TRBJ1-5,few,CASSLETFLIHPQHF,TGTGCCAGCAGCTTAGAAACCTTTCTGATTCACCCCCAGCATTTT
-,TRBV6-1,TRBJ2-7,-,CASSESPGHYLRMYF,TGTGCCAGCTCCGAGTCCCCGGGACATTACCTACGGATGTACTTC
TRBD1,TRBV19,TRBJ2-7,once,CASSRRRDRGRDEQYF,TGTGCCAGTAGTCGACGCCGGGACAGGGGGCGGGACGAGCAGTACTTC
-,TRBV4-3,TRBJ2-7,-,CASSQGPAEQYF,TGCGCCAGCAGCCAAGGGCCGGCCGAGCAGTACTTC
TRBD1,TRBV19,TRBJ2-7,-,CASSTGTGAYEQYF,TGTGCCAGTAGCACTGGGACAGGGGCCTACGAGCAGTACTTC
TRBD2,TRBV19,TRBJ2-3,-,CASSIDPLGSGGITDTQYF,TGTGCCAGTAGTATAGACCCCCTAGGGAGCGGGGGCATCACAGATACGCAGTATTTT
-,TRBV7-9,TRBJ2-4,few,CASSLELVNIQYF,TGTGCCAGCAGCTTAGAGTTAGTGAACATTCAGTACTTC
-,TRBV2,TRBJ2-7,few,CASSRAGGSYEQYF,TGTGCCAGCAGTCGGGCTGGAGGCTCCTACGAGCAGTACTTC
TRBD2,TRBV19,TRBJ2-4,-,CASSTGGSHLSDIQYF,TGTGCCAGTAGTACCGGCGGGAGTCATTTATCGGACATTCAGTACTTC
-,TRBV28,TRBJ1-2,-,CASSFNTGNGYTF,TGTGCCAGCAGTTTCAACACAGGGAATGGCTACACCTTC
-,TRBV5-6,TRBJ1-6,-,CASSRKTASPLHF,TGTGCCAGCAGCCGGAAGACTGCTTCACCCCTCCACTTT
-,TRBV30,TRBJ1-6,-,CAWSWRYNSPLHF,TGTGCCTGGAGTTGGCGGTATAATTCACCCCTCCACTTT
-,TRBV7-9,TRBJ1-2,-,CASSLLGNYGYTF,TGTGCCAGCAGCTTACTAGGGAACTATGGCTACACCTTC
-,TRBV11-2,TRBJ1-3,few,CASSSLFGSGNTIYF,TGTGCCAGCAGCTCCCTTTTCGGGTCCGGAAACACCATATATTTT
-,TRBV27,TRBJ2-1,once,CASSLLGGYNEQFF,TGTGCCAGCAGTTTACTGGGGGGTTACAATGAGCAGTTCTTC
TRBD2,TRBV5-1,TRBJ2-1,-,CASSPRASGDRTGQFF,TGCGCCAGCAGCCCCAGGGCTAGCGGGGACAGAACGGGGCAGTTCTTC
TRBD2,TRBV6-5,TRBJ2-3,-,CASSYSLLAGADTQYF,TGTGCCAGCAGTTACTCCCTACTAGCGGGGGCAGATACGCAGTATTTT
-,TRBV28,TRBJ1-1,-,CASKLGKGMNTEAFF,TGTGCCAGCAAGTTAGGGAAAGGGATGAACACTGAAGCTTTCTTT
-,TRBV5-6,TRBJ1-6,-,CASSPPGRNSPLHF,TGTGCCAGCAGCCCACCGGGACGGAATTCACCCCTCCACTTT
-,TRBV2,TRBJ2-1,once,CASSKGGVYNEQFF,TGTGCCAGCAGTAAAGGCGGGGTCTACAATGAGCAGTTCTTC
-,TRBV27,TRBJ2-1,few,CASGSSLYEQFF,TGTGCCAGCGGTTCCTCCCTCTATGAGCAGTTCTTC
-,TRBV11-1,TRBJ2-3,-,CASSSSLGGRGTDTQYF,TGTGCCAGCAGCTCTTCCTTGGGGGGCCGGGGGACAGATACGCAGTATTTT
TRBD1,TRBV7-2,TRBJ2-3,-,CASSSRQGVSTDTQYF,TGTGCCAGCAGCTCCCGACAGGGGGTGAGCACAGATACGCAGTATTTT
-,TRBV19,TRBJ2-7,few,CASSFPGAYEQYF,TGTGCCAGTAGTTTCCCAGGGGCCTACGAGCAGTACTTC
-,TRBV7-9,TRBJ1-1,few,CASSLAGEAFF,TGTGCCAGCAGCTTAGCAGGAGAAGCTTTCTTT
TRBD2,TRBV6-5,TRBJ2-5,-,CASRGLAGGPEAQYF,TGTGCCAGCAGGGGACTAGCGGGGGGCCCCGAGGCCCAGTACTTC
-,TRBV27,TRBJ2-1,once,CASRTYRDREQFF,TGTGCCAGCAGAACATACAGGGATAGGGAGCAGTTCTTC
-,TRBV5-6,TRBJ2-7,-,CASSLRGIYEQYF,TGTGCCAGCAGCTTGCGGGGGATCTACGAGCAGTACTTC
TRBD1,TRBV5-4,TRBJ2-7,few,CASSLNRGYDEQYF,TGTGCCAGCAGCTTGAACAGGGGGTACGACGAGCAGTACTTC
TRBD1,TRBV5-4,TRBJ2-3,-,CASNRDRGWDTQYF,TGTGCCAGCAACCGGGACAGGGGGTGGGATACGCAGTATTTT